This entry lists 15 T cell receptor beta chains sequenced from one sample in a study of cytomegalovirus exposure and HLA in healthy donors. PCR primers comprised 60 Vbeta and 13 Jbeta primers. Sequencing was performed with immunoSEQ multiplex PCR; in TCRdb, only in-frame clones are kept and a portion is missing. The repertoire has 120,000 or so clones, around 67% of them found once; the top ten carry around 4%. What was sequenced was PBMCs. These receptors came from a middle-aged woman in good health and CMV-seronegative.

This rearrangement joins TRBV27 to TRBJ2-3; TRBD2 matches 7 bases. The CDR3 is 14 amino acids. Germline V lookup: CDR1 MNHEY, CDR2 SMNVEV (reference sequence). V shed 4 bases, J shed 2 bases, and the junction held 3 bases outside the gene matches. The CDR3 region has the DNA TGTGCCAGCAGTTCCAGCGGGGTCACAGATACGCAGTATTTT. It encodes CASSSSGVTDTQYF.

The chain employs TRBV6-1 and TRBJ2-2; tentative D call: TRBD2 (7 bases). Germline CDR1 MNHNS, CDR2 SASEGT. CDR3 length: 14 amino acids. The germline V and J ends were trimmed by 5 bases and 5 bases, with 12 bases remaining between them. CDR3: CASSPRGGTGELFF. The CDR3 DNA reads as TGTGCCAGCAGTCCGAGGGGGGGGACCGGGGAGCTGTTTTTT.

This clone was seen once. This chain joins TRBV5-4 and TRBJ1-4; D ambiguous. The CDR3 is 16 amino acids. Germline V gene sequence: CDR1 SGHNT, CDR2 YYREEE (reference sequence). V was trimmed by 4 bases and J by 0 bases, leaving 13 bases between them. The CDR3: CASSPDNTATNEKLFF. The DNA for the CDR3 is TGTGCCAGCAGCCCTGACAATACCGCAACTAATGAAAAACTGTTTTTT.

V and J are TRBV7-9 and TRBJ2-3, with D tentatively TRBD2 (5 bases). V lost 4 bases and J lost 0, with 5 bases in between. CDR1 and CDR2 from the germline V gene are SEHNR and FQNEAQ (reference sequence). The CDR3 spans 13 residues. CDR3 loop: CASSSGSTDTQYF. CDR3 nucleotide sequence: TGTGCCAGCAGCTCGGGGAGCACAGATACGCAGTATTTT.

The rearrangement links TRBV5-4 to TRBJ2-3; 9 bases align to TRBD1. V dropped 4 bases and J dropped 8; count of bases not matched to a gene: 14. This CDR3 comprises 16 residues. CDR1 is SGHNT, CDR2 YYREEE, per germline (reference sequence). CDR3 loop: CASSPPGQGSWGTQYF. The CDR3 nucleotides read TGTGCCAGCAGCCCTCCGGGACAGGGATCGTGGGGTACGCAGTATTTT.

The V and J genes are TRBV6-1 and TRBJ2-7; 7 bases are a match to TRBD1. The V gene's germline CDR1 is MNHNS and CDR2 SASEGT. After removal of 6 bases from V and 1 base from J, the junction contained 9 bases not matched to a gene. The length of the CDR3 is 15 residues. DNA for the CDR3: TGTGCCAGCAGGGTGTCCCGGGACAGTTCCTACGAGCAGTACTTC. Its protein product is CASRVSRDSSYEQYF.

In its sample, this clone was seen a few times. The chain joins TRBV28 to TRBJ1-5, with 12 bases identical to TRBD1. CDR3 length equals 16 residues. CDR1 is MDHEN and CDR2 is SYDVKM in the germline V gene. V shed 4 bases and J 6 bases; nucleotides not matched to a gene: 7. The CDR3 DNA reads TGTGCCAGCAGTTCGGGACAGGGGGCCTGGGGTCAGCCCCAGCATTTT. It is translated as CASSSGQGAWGQPQHF.

This chain connects TRBV7-2 to TRBJ1-5; tentative D call: TRBD1 (6 bases). The CDR3 length is 13 residues. Between the trimmed V and J ends, which lost 7 bases and 9 bases, there was a span of 16 bases. Germline CDR1 reads SGHTA; CDR2 reads FQGNSA. The DNA of the CDR3 is TGTGCCAGCAATACACAGGGAGTAGGGCCCCAGCATTTT. Its translation is CASNTQGVGPQHF. Based on the CDR3 plus reference TRBV7-2 and TRBJ1-5, the full variable domain is GAGVSQSPSNKVTEKGKDVELRCDPISGHTALYWYRQSLGQGLEFLIYFQGNSAPDKSGLPSDRFSAERTGGSVSTLTIQRTQQEDSAVYLCASNTQGVGPQHFGDGTRLSIL.

This clone was seen only a few times. J is TRBJ1-2 and V is TRBV5-4, with D tentatively TRBD1 (5 bases). V was pared by 1 base and J by 4 bases, with 17 bases between. The CDR3 is made up of 16 amino acids. Germline-derived CDR1 and CDR2 are SGHNT and YYREEE (reference sequence). The CDR3 DNA reads TGTGCCAGCAGCTTGAAGGGTCAGGGACTCCTCTATGGCTACACCTTC. It is translated as CASSLKGQGLLYGYTF.

This chain joins TRBV9 and TRBJ2-2; TRBD2 matches at 7 bases. Germline CDR1 is SGDLS and CDR2 is YYNGEE. The CDR3 has 14 residues. V lost 6 bases to trimming and J lost 4 bases; unmatched junction nucleotides: 6. DNA for the CDR3: TGTGCCAGCACCCGAGGGGAGGGCACCGGGGAGCTGTTTTTT. Residues: CASTRGEGTGELFF. Full variable domain (remainder filled in from reference TRBV9 and TRBJ2-2): DSGVTQTPKHLITATGQRVTLRCSPRSGDLSVYWYQQSLDQGLQFLIQYYNGEERAKGNILERFSAQQFPDLHSELNLSSLELGDSALYFCASTRGEGTGELFFGEGSRLTVL.

The rearrangement uses TRBV6-5 and TRBJ2-3; D ambiguous. This CDR3 contains 12 residues. Germline CDR1 MNHEY, CDR2 SVGAGI. Trimming took off 4 bases at V and 2 bases at J, with 4 bases between the two ends. The CDR3 DNA sequence: TGTGCCAGCAGTTCCCTCACAGATACGCAGTATTTT. Its protein product is CASSSLTDTQYF.

Comment on this clone: The junction differs from germline at one of its ends, possibly a read error. V and J are TRBV7-9 and TRBJ2-7; D remains ambiguous. The CDR3 loop spans 13 amino acids. The germline CDR1 and CDR2 sequences are SEHNR and FQNEAQ (reference sequence). The CDR3 DNA reads TGTTCCAGCAGCTCCCGGAGCTCCTACGAGCAGTACTTC. Its protein is CSSSSRSSYEQYF.

This clone was seen only once. The chain joins TRBV27 to TRBJ2-5; 7 bases align to TRBD1. Gene TRBJ2-7 matches the end of the DNA better, so the J call may be wrong. The CDR3 is made up of 16 amino acids. Germline CDR1 MNHEY, CDR2 SMNVEV (reference sequence). The CDR3 region is CASSSHAGTENYEQYF. The CDR3 bases are TGTGCCAGCAGTAGCCACGCCGGGACAGAGAACTACGAGCAGTACTTC.

This clone has only a few counts. This sequence joins TRBV6-1 and TRBJ2-1, with D tentatively TRBD1 (5 bases). Germline CDR1 and CDR2: MNHNS and SASEGT. Trimming stripped 2 bases from V and 10 bases from J, with 9 bases between. The CDR3 is made up of 12 amino acids. This CDR3 is CASSEPKGEQFF. DNA for the CDR3: TGTGCCAGCAGTGAACCAAAGGGGGAGCAGTTCTTC.

J is TRBJ1-4 and V is TRBV4-1; possible D gene TRBD1, 6 bases. The germline V and J ends were trimmed by 3 bases and 0 bases, with 17 bases remaining between them. Germline V gene sequence: CDR1 MGHRA, CDR2 YSYEKL. CDR3 length equals 18 residues. CDR3 sequence (DNA): TGCGCCAGCAGCCACCGAGGGGGTCGGTTGTCAACTAATGAAAAACTGTTTTTT. Translating gives CASSHRGGRLSTNEKLFF.